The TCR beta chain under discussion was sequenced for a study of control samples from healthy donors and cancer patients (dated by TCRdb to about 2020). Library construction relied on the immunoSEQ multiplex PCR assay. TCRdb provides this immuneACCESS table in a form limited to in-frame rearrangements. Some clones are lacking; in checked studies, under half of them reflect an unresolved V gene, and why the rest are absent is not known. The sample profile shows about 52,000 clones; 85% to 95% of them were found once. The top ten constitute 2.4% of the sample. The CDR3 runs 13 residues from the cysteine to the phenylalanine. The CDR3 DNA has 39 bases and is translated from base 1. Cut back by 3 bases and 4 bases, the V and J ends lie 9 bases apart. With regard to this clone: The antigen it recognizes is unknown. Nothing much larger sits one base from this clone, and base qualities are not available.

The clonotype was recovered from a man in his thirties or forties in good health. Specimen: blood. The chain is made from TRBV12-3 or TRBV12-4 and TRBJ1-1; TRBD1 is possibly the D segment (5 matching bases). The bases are TGTGCCAGCAGTTTGGTCCAGGGCACTGAAGCTTTCTTT. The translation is CASSLVQGTEAFF.